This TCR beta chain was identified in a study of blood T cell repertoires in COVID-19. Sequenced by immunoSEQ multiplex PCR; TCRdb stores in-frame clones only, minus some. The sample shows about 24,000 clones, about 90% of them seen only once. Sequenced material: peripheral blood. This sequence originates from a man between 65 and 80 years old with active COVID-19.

CDR3 amino acids: CASSSPSGGAPQYF. The CDR3 DNA reads TGTGCCAGCAGCTCCCCAAGCGGGGGGGCCCCGCAGTATTTT. J is TRBJ2-3 and V is TRBV7-2; TRBD2 agrees at 10 bases. V shed 4 bases, J shed 10 bases, and the junction held 8 bases outside the gene matches. CDR3 size: 14 residues. Looked up from germline, CDR1 is SGHTA and CDR2 is FQGNSA.